The sequence of this TCR beta chain was determined in a study of Graves' ophthalmopathy and Graves' hyperthyroidism (dated 2018 in TCRdb). In the study overall: Peripheral blood was collected before any treatment was given, at the time of initial diagnosis. The study used signatures of the TCR beta repertoire to tell Graves' ophthalmopathy apart from Graves' hyperthyroidism and to predict which patients would progress to ophthalmopathy. In total, 135 blood samples were TCR-sequenced: 40 to 45 ophthalmopathy, some 75 hyperthyroidism and about 17 hyperthyroidism-to-ophthalmopathy patients. A discovery set of about a hundred patients (43 ophthalmopathy, 55 to 60 stable hyperthyroidism) was enrolled to explore V-J signatures distinguishing ophthalmopathy from hyperthyroidism. For independent validation, a separate cohort was made up of some 18 hyperthyroidism patients plus 17 patients who later progressed from hyperthyroidism to ophthalmopathy. In roughly six hyperthyroidism patients, the T-cell repertoires found in thyroid tissue were compared with those found in blood. Following sampling, methimazole starting at 30 mg daily was administered to hyperthyroidism patients, and high-dose intravenous methylprednisolone was administered to ophthalmopathy patients. On the study overall, not on this receptor specifically: In validation, the model predicted ophthalmopathy progression with roughly 68% sensitivity and roughly 72% specificity; about a dozen predicted patients were CT-confirmed with GO in a median of around 6 months. Among expanded thyroid clonotypes with frequency above 0.001, most also showed up in blood, which suggests that blood repertoires may reflect the thyroid immune response. In cross-validation, the 13-signature model distinguished ophthalmopathy from stable hyperthyroidism with approximately 90% sensitivity and 81.08% specificity, while in the test set the corresponding values were about 79% and 69%. Sample size was not statistically predetermined, and group allocation was not concealed from the investigators.

For repertoire sequencing, TCR beta CDR3 regions were amplified from RNA transcripts. HTBI primers and the Qiagen OneStep RT-PCR kit were used in a first-round RT-PCR, which was followed by a second-round multiplex PCR, size selection and purification. Sequencing of the libraries was carried out on an Illumina HiSeq2000 in paired-end mode with 100 bp reads. Turning to the authors' computational methods: SOAPnuke was used to process the reads, throwing out any read that had adapters, had uncalled bases, had a mean Phred below 15, or lacked an exact constant-primer or identifier match. High-quality paired reads were merged with COPE v1.2.5. Unique nucleotide sequences were defined as clonotypes and aligned to IMGT TRB V, D and J references using MiTCR v1.1. Analysis was restricted to V-J combinations with a frequency above 0.0001, which covered roughly 99% of repertoires. A TCR clonal expansion and chaos score per V-J combination was defined as the ratio of F50 clonal expansion to chaos observed in the TCRdist matrix. Welch's t-statistics and random forest were used to narrow the features down to about twelve V-J combinations, which were then fed into a naive Bayes classifier. The Morisita-Horn index was used to measure how similar the thyroid and blood repertoires were. Through fastp at Q25 and MiXCR, TCRdb rebuilt clones from the public reads, retaining in-frame beta chains. One record per CDR3 amino acid sequence lists the most common genes and DNA. The V and J calls shown here were made by TCRdb, not taken from the authors' results. Recorded for this sample are about 660,000 distinct CDR3 sequences; just over 40% of them occurred a single time. The biggest ten clones account for around 3% of the sample.

This clonotype was recorded many times. Its antigen specificity is not known. It has no much larger one-base neighbor in the sample; base qualities were not kept. Patients with ophthalmopathy had moderately to severely active disease, with a Clinical Activity Score of 3 or more, a NOSPECS grade of 4 or more, and a disease duration of less than 3 months. Patients with other autoimmune diseases, uncontrolled infections, pregnancy or lactation were excluded. Clinical symptoms, serum thyroxine, TRAb, thyroid ultrasound and orbital computed tomography formed the basis of the diagnosis. PBMCs were isolated from approximately 10 ml of fresh peripheral blood by Ficoll-Paque density gradient centrifugation. Total RNA was extracted using Trizol reagent, and RNA quality was checked on an Agilent 2100 Bioanalyzer. The specimen was peripheral blood. This TCR was sampled from an adult man with Graves' ophthalmopathy.

The CDR3 loop reads CASSFRVSYEQYF. The sequenced DNA: TGTGCCAGCAGCTTCAGGGTTTCCTACGAGCAGTACTTC. Recombination joined TRBV7-8 with TRBJ2-7; a tentative D match to TRBD1 spans 5 bases. The germline V gene sets CDR1 to SGHVS and CDR2 to FQNEAQ. The trim is 3 bases for V and 1 base for J, with a gap of 7 bases between the germline ends. The CDR3 starts with the cysteine, ends with the phenylalanine, and has 13 residues. Solely the CDR3 DNA is kept, with 39 bases framed from the first base.